What follows are 5 T cell receptor beta chains derived from one specimen sequenced in a study of blood T cell repertoires in COVID-19 (dated by TCRdb to the early 2020s). Library preparation used the immunoSEQ multiplex PCR assay. Not all clones reach the TCRdb copy of this immuneACCESS table, which keeps in-frame sequences only. Checked studies attribute under half of the gap to unresolved V genes and leave the rest unexplained. This sample has about 81,000 clones in its table, and roughly 89% of those were observed once. The top ten hold more than 0.95% of the sample. The sample comprised PBMCs or T cells enriched from blood (not recorded which). These receptors were obtained from a woman between 45 and 60 years old with acute COVID-19.

V and J are TRBV2 and TRBJ1-1; D is possibly TRBD1 (5 bases). The V gene lost 4 bases and the J gene lost 3 bases, with 15 bases spanning the gap. This CDR3 region has 15 residues. CDR1 and CDR2 from the germline V gene are SNHLY and FYNNEI. For the CDR3, the DNA is TGTGCCAGCAGTGGGCAGGGAATGGTGGACACTGAAGCTTTCTTT. This gives the protein CASSGQGMVDTEAFF.

The chain links TRBV6-5 to TRBJ1-2; D might be TRBD1 (5 bases). Germline-derived CDR1 and CDR2 are MNHEY and SVGAGI. This CDR3 has 15 residues. V lost 2 bases and J 4 bases, leaving 14 bases between the germline ends. The CDR3 sequence: CASSYGDSSTYGYTF. The CDR3 nucleotides are TGTGCCAGCAGTTACGGGGACTCAAGTACCTATGGCTACACCTTC.

V usage is TRBV28 and J usage is TRBJ1-6; the D gene is possibly TRBD1 (5 bases). V lost 1 base and J 5 bases, leaving 6 bases between the germline ends. The CDR3 extends over 14 amino acids. Per germline, CDR1 MDHEN and CDR2 SYDVKM. CDR3 loop: CASSLSGNNSPLHF. For the CDR3, the DNA is TGTGCCAGCAGTTTATCAGGGAATAATTCACCCCTCCACTTT. Complete variable domain (other parts from reference TRBV28 and TRBJ1-6): DVKVTQSSRYLVKRTGEKVFLECVQDMDHENMFWYRQDPGLGLRLIYFSYDVKMKEKGDIPEGYSVSREKKERFSLILESASTNQTSMYLCASSLSGNNSPLHFGNGTRLTVT.

The gene calls are TRBV27 and TRBJ1-2; possibly TRBD1 for D (6 bases). The germline V gene has CDR1 MNHEY and CDR2 SMNVEV (reference sequence). The CDR3 contains 14 residues. Trimming stripped 4 bases from V and 2 bases from J, with 11 bases between. The CDR3 bases are TGTGCCAGCAGTTCCAGACAGGAGAACTATGGCTACACCTTC. Protein: CASSSRQENYGYTF.

J is TRBJ2-1 and V is TRBV27; tentative D call: TRBD2 (6 bases). Trimming removed 5 bases from V and 4 bases from J, with 9 bases in between. CDR3 length equals 13 residues. Germline CDR1 reads MNHEY; CDR2 reads SMNVEV (reference sequence). CDR3 sequence reads: CASSGSGYNEQFF. CDR3 DNA: TGTGCCAGCAGTGGTAGCGGATACAATGAGCAGTTCTTC.